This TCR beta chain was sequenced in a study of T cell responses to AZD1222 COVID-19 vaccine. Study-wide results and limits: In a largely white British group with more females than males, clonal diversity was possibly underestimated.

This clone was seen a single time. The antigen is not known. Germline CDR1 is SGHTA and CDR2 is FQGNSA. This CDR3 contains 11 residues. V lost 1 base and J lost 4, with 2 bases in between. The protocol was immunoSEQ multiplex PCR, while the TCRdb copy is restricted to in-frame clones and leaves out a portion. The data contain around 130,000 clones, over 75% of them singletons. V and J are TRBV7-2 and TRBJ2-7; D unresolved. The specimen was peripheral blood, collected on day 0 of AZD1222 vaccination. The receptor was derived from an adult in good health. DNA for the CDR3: TGTGCCAGCAGCTTAGAGTACGAGCAGTACTTC. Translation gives CASSLEYEQYF.